Each of the 26 T cell receptor beta chains below was sequenced from the same sample in a study of long-term antiretroviral therapy in people with HIV. Survey level was the resolution at which the v3.0 immunoSEQ assay ran. Measured with immunoSEQ multiplex PCR; TCRdb has only the in-frame clones, and not every one. Here the sample spans approximately 32,000 clones, 83% being singletons. The source material was unsorted PBMCs, sampled 0.4 years before starting antiretroviral therapy. These receptors were taken from a man aged 18 to 29 with HIV.

The chain recombines TRBV28 with TRBJ2-5; 8 nucleotides line up with TRBD2. The V gene end was trimmed by 8 bases and the J gene end by 3 bases; junction bases not matched to a gene: 17. The CDR3 has 17 residues. The germline V gene has CDR1 MDHEN and CDR2 SYDVKM. CDR3: CASSQSGRRGRKETQYF. CDR3 nucleotide sequence: TGTGCCAGCTCCCAAAGCGGGAGAAGGGGCAGGAAAGAGACCCAGTACTTC.

The V gene is TRBV4-3, the J gene TRBJ2-7; possibly TRBD1 or TRBD2 for D (6 bases each). Trimming removed 1 base from V and 5 bases from J, with 15 bases in between. Germline-derived CDR1 and CDR2 are LGHNA and YSLEER. CDR3 length: 15 amino acids. The CDR3 here is CASSQVLGGGDEQYF. The CDR3 DNA reads TGCGCCAGCAGCCAAGTCCTCGGGGGCGGCGACGAGCAGTACTTC.

The rearrangement links TRBV28 to TRBJ1-2; D is ambiguous. The V end lost 3 bases, the J end lost 8 bases, and 25 bases lay between the germline ends. The CDR3 has 17 residues. Germline values: CDR1 MDHEN, CDR2 SYDVKM. CDR3 coding DNA: TGTGCCAGCAGTTTTGATATGAGGCGGCTTAATCTAGCCGGCTACACCTTC. It translates to CASSFDMRRLNLAGYTF.

This sequence joins TRBV6-6 and TRBJ2-3; D unresolved. Germline V gene data show CDR1 as MNHNY and CDR2 as SVGAGI (reference sequence). This CDR3 comprises 14 residues. The V gene lost 2 bases and the J gene lost 2 bases, with 8 bases spanning the gap. As DNA, the CDR3 is TGTGCCAGCAGTTACCGGGCAGCCACAGATACGCAGTATTTT. Protein: CASSYRAATDTQYF.

This chain links TRBV30 with TRBJ2-7; 10 positions match TRBD2. The junction had 9 bases not matched to a gene; V was cut back by 8 bases and J by 5 bases. The germline CDR1 and CDR2 sequences are GTSNPN and SVGIG (reference sequence). The CDR3 extends over 13 amino acids. CDR3 nucleotide sequence: TGTGCCCGCCGGGCTAGCGGGGGCCACGAGCAGTACTTC. This translates into CARRASGGHEQYF.

The V call is TRBV19, the J call TRBJ2-7; the match to TRBD1 covers 8 bases. Germline values: CDR1 LNHDA, CDR2 SQIVND (reference sequence). The CDR3 length is 15 residues. Losses at the gene ends were 1 base for V and 2 bases for J; bases not matched to a gene: 4. The CDR3 region is CASSIGTGNPYEQYF. The CDR3 nucleotides are TGTGCCAGTAGTATAGGGACAGGGAATCCCTACGAGCAGTACTTC. Supplemented by reference TRBV19 and TRBJ2-7, the full variable domain reads DGGITQSPKYLFRKEGQNVTLSCEQNLNHDAMYWYRQDPGQGLRLIYYSQIVNDFQKGDIAEGYSVSREKKESFPLTVTSAQKNPTAFYLCASSIGTGNPYEQYFGPGTRLTVT.

V and J are TRBV9 and TRBJ2-7; D is unresolved. Germline CDR1 SGDLS, CDR2 YYNGEE. The CDR3 covers 15 residues. V shed 0 bases and J shed 3 bases, with 13 bases lying between them. The DNA of the CDR3 is TGTGCCAGCAGCGTAGACAGAGACCCCTTCTACGAGCAGTACTTC. The encoded protein is CASSVDRDPFYEQYF.

The chain recombines TRBV28 with TRBJ2-5, with D tentatively TRBD2 (6 bases). CDR1 is MDHEN, CDR2 SYDVKM, per germline. The CDR3 consists of 13 residues. The V end was cut by 6 bases, the J end by 1 base, with 9 bases between. This CDR3 is CASSLTSQETQYF. The CDR3 region has the DNA TGTGCCAGCAGCTTGACTAGCCAAGAGACCCAGTACTTC.

This chain connects TRBV30 to TRBJ2-1; 11 positions match TRBD2. This CDR3 region has 15 residues. Germline CDR1 GTSNPN, CDR2 SVGIG (reference sequence). After removal of 4 bases from V and 4 bases from J, the junction contained 6 bases not matched to a gene. This CDR3 reads CAWMMGLAEYNEQFF. For the CDR3, the DNA is TGTGCCTGGATGATGGGACTAGCGGAATACAATGAGCAGTTCTTC.

This clone was counted between two and nine times. The chain has TRBV25-1 and TRBJ2-7; D unresolved. CDR1 and CDR2 from the germline V gene are MGHDK and SYGVNS. V was pared by 6 bases and J by 0 bases, with 6 bases between. The CDR3 contains 12 residues. CDR3 DNA: TGTGCCAGCAGCCTTAGCTCCTACGAGCAGTACTTC. The encoded protein is CASSLSSYEQYF.

The V gene is TRBV6-5, the J gene TRBJ1-1; 7 positions agree with TRBD1. The germline V gene has CDR1 MNHEY and CDR2 SVGAGI. There are 14 residues in the CDR3. V trimming: 6 bases; J trimming: 11 bases; junction bases outside the gene matches: 15. CDR3 protein: CASRTNWDSGRAFF. The DNA of the CDR3 is TGTGCCAGCAGAACGAATTGGGACAGCGGGCGGGCTTTCTTT.

This chain uses TRBV19 with TRBJ2-3, with TRBD1 as a possible D gene (5 bases). The V end was cut by 1 base, the J end by 6 bases, with 14 bases between. Per germline, CDR1 LNHDA and CDR2 SQIVND (reference sequence). CDR3 size: 15 residues. The CDR3 DNA sequence: TGTGCCAGTAGTATAGTTGGGGCTTTCTACGATACGCAGTATTTT. This codes for CASSIVGAFYDTQYF.

V usage is TRBV19 and J usage is TRBJ2-5; D is unclear. CDR3 length equals 13 residues. Germline-derived CDR1 and CDR2 are LNHDA and SQIVND (reference sequence). Trimming removed 8 bases at V and 5 bases at J, with 15 bases between. CDR3: CASGHYLLETQYF. In DNA form, the CDR3 reads TGTGCCAGTGGCCACTATCTTCTGGAGACCCAGTACTTC.

Concerning this clone: A junction boundary mismatches the germline segment, possibly from a read error. The chain recombines TRBV19 with TRBJ2-5; 9 bases map to TRBD2. The CDR3 has 16 residues. CDR1 LNHDA and CDR2 SQIVND come from the germline V gene (reference sequence). In DNA form, the CDR3 reads TGTGCCAGTAGTCGGTTTGGCGGGGGGGCCCAAAAGACCCAGTACTTC. Translated: CASSRFGGGAQKTQYF.

This chain connects TRBV27 to TRBJ2-1; D tentatively fits TRBD1 or TRBD2 (6 bases each). CDR3 length equals 15 residues. Germline V gene sequence: CDR1 MNHEY, CDR2 SMNVEV (reference sequence). Trimming cost V 6 bases and J 0 bases, with 12 bases left between them. CDR3 sequence reads: CASSRGGSSYNEQFF. CDR3 nucleotides: TGTGCCAGCAGCAGAGGGGGGAGCTCCTACAATGAGCAGTTCTTC.

The gene calls are TRBV28 and TRBJ2-3; D possibly corresponds to TRBD2 (7 bases). This CDR3 has 15 amino acids. V lost 3 bases, J lost 0 bases, and 10 bases lay in between. Germline V gene data show CDR1 as MDHEN and CDR2 as SYDVKM. The CDR3: CASSFGGPSTDTQYF. The DNA of the CDR3 is TGTGCCAGCAGTTTCGGGGGGCCTAGCACAGATACGCAGTATTTT.

This sequence joins TRBV11-2 and TRBJ2-2; either TRBD1 or TRBD2 may fit D (6 bases each). V lost 3 bases, J lost 8 bases, and 19 bases lay in between. Germline lookup yields CDR1 SGHAT and CDR2 FQNNGV. This CDR3 is built from 16 residues. In DNA, the CDR3 is TGTGCCAGCAGCTTGGCAAGCGGTGGGGGGCCGGGGGAGCTGTTTTTT. Its translation: CASSLASGGGPGELFF.

This chain connects TRBV6-1 to TRBJ1-2; D is unresolved. The CDR3 spans 14 residues. CDR1 is MNHNS and CDR2 is SASEGT in the germline V gene. Trimming removed 0 bases from V and 7 bases from J, with 12 bases in between. The CDR3 nucleotides read TGTGCCAGCAGTGAAGCGTTAACTTCGTTTGGCTACACCTTC. Its protein product is CASSEALTSFGYTF.

The gene calls are TRBV5-3 and TRBJ2-3, with D possibly TRBD1 on 6 matching bases. TRBV5-3 is an open reading frame, and its role is uncertain. The CDR3 contains 18 residues. The ends were cut back, 5 bases at V and 1 base at J, with 23 bases in the middle. The CDR3: CARSCSYRDTLCTDTQYF. CDR3 DNA sequence: TGTGCCAGAAGTTGCTCTTACCGGGACACCTTATGCACAGATACGCAGTATTTT.

J is TRBJ2-2 and V is TRBV6-5; D call uncertain. V was clipped by 2 bases and J by 7 bases, with 14 bases between them. Germline CDR1 is MNHEY and CDR2 is SVGAGI. The length of the CDR3 is 15 residues. CDR3 nucleotide sequence: TGTGCCAGCAGTTACGCCCAGGAGTATGGCGGGGAGCTGTTTTTT. This encodes CASSYAQEYGGELFF.

The chain couples TRBV7-8 to TRBJ2-7, with TRBD2 matching over 9 bases. V lost 5 bases to trimming and J lost 6 bases; unmatched junction nucleotides: 8. The CDR3 totals 14 residues. Per the germline V gene, CDR1 is SGHVS and CDR2 is FQNEAQ. CDR3 in amino acids: CASSPIGTSFEQYF. The CDR3 DNA is TGTGCCAGCAGCCCTATCGGGACTAGCTTCGAGCAGTACTTC.

The chain joins TRBV28 to TRBJ1-2; 8 positions agree with TRBD1. Germline CDR1 reads MDHEN; CDR2 reads SYDVKM. With 2 bases clipped from V and 5 bases from J, the junction kept 13 bases outside the gene matches. The CDR3 loop spans 17 amino acids. CDR3 sequence (DNA): TGTGCCAGCAGTTTAAGGATTCCTCGGACAGGGCGATATGGCTACACCTTC. Translation: CASSLRIPRTGRYGYTF.

The CDR3 DNA reads TGTGCCAGCAGCAACAGGGCCACCATATATTTT. Translation gives CASSNRATIYF. The chain couples TRBV28 to TRBJ1-3, with D maybe TRBD1 (6 bases). The CDR3 is 11 residues long. Trimming left V 6 bases short and J 9 bases short, with 9 bases between. Germline V lookup: CDR1 MDHEN, CDR2 SYDVKM. Using reference TRBV28 and TRBJ1-3 for the parts outside the CDR3, the full variable domain is DVKVTQSSRYLVKRTGEKVFLECVQDMDHENMFWYRQDPGLGLRLIYFSYDVKMKEKGDIPEGYSVSREKKERFSLILESASTNQTSMYLCASSNRATIYFGEGSWLTVV.

V usage is TRBV19 and J usage is TRBJ1-4; maybe TRBD1 (5 bases). Germline CDR1 LNHDA, CDR2 SQIVND (reference sequence). The ends were cut back, 6 bases at V and 8 bases at J, with 22 bases in the middle. The CDR3 loop spans 16 amino acids. The CDR3: CASRSTRPAGYEKLFF. The CDR3 DNA reads TGTGCCAGTAGGAGCACCCGGCCCGCAGGGTACGAAAAACTGTTTTTT.

This chain joins TRBV7-9 and TRBJ1-1; D not resolved. This CDR3 has 13 amino acids. The V gene lost 4 bases and the J gene lost 3 bases, with 9 bases spanning the gap. The germline gives CDR1 SEHNR, CDR2 FQNEAQ (reference sequence). The DNA for the CDR3 is TGTGCCAGCAGCTCGGACGGGTACACTGAAGCTTTCTTT. Translating gives CASSSDGYTEAFF.

V usage is TRBV14 and J usage is TRBJ2-7; D is ambiguous. The length of the CDR3 is 13 residues. V gave up 4 bases and J gave up 2 bases, with 9 bases separating them. Germline lookup yields CDR1 SGHDN and CDR2 FVKESK. The CDR3 bases are TGTGCCAGCAGCCCCCGAGGCCCCTACGAGCAGTACTTC. It specifies CASSPRGPYEQYF.